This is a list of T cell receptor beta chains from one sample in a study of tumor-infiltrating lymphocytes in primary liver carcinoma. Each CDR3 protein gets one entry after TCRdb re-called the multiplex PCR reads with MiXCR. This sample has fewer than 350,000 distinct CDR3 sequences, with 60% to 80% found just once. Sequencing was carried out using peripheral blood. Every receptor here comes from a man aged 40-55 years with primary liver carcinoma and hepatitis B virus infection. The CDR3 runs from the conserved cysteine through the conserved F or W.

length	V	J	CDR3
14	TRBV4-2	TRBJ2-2	CASSQNQIGGELLF
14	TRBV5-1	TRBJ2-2	CASSLVVNTGELFF
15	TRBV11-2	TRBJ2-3	CASSLTSASQNTQYF
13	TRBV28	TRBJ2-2	CDSAGSDTGELLF
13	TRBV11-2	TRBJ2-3	CASSSQGRDTQYF
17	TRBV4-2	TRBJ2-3	CASSQDGTSGRTDTQYF
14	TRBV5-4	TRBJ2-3	CASSTSGSTNTQYF
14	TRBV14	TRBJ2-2	CASSRESNTGELFF
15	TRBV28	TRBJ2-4	CASSLEGAARNIQYF
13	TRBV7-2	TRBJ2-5	CASSYRGTETQYF
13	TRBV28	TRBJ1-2	CGIWDGANYGYTF
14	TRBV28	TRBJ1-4	CASSKQGLREKLFF
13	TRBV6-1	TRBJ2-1	CASSGTAYNEQFF
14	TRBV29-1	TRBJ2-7	CSPTGPAGSYEQYF
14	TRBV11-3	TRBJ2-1	CANNLGGGNGERFF